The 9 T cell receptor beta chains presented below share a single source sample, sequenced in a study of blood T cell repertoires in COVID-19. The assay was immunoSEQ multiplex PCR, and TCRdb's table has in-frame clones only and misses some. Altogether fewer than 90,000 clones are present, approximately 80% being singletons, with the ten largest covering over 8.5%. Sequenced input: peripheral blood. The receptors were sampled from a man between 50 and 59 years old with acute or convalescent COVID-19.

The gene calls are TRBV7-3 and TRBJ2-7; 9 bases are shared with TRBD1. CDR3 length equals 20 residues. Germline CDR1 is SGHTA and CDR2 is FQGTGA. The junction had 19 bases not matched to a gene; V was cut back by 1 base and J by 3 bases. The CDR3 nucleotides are TGTGCCAGCAGCTTAAAATCCGATCGAGGGAGGCGGGACAGGGACTACGAGCAGTACTTC. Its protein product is CASSLKSDRGRRDRDYEQYF.

The CDR3 nucleotides are TGTGCCAGCAGTTACTCGTACAGGGGAGTCTACGAGCAGTACTTC. It is translated as CASSYSYRGVYEQYF. This chain connects TRBV6-5 to TRBJ2-7; 7 bases agree with TRBD1. CDR3 length equals 15 residues. The V gene's germline CDR1 is MNHEY and CDR2 SVGAGI. With V trimmed by 0 bases and J by 3 bases, 5 bases remained unmatched.

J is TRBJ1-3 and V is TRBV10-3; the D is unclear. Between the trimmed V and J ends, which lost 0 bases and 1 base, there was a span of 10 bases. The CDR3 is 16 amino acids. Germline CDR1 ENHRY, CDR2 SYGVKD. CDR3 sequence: CAISESQSVSGNTIYF. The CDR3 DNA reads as TGTGCCATCAGTGAGTCGCAGTCAGTATCTGGAAACACCATATATTTT.

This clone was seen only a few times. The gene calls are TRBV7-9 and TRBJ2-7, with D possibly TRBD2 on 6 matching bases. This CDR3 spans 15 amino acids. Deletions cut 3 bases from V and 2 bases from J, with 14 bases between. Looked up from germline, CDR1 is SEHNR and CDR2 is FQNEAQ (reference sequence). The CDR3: CASSLGGHQAYEQYF. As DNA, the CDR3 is TGTGCCAGCAGCTTGGGAGGCCATCAAGCCTACGAGCAGTACTTC.

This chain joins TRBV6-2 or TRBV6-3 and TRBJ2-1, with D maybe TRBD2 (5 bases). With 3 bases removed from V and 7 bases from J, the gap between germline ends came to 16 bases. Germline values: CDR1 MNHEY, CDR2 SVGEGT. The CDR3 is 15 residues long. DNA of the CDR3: TGTGCCAGCAGTTATTGGGCGGGCCTTATGAATGAGCAGTTCTTC. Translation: CASSYWAGLMNEQFF.

The CDR3 here is CASSLESGTGIHF. The CDR3 DNA follows: TGTGCCAGCAGCTTAGAATCGGGGACAGGCATCCATTTT. The V and J genes are TRBV11-2 and TRBJ1-5, with 8 bases aligning to TRBD1. The CDR3 contains 13 residues. Germline CDR1 and CDR2: SGHAT and FQNNGV. V trimming: 0 bases; J trimming: 16 bases; junction bases outside the gene matches: 8.

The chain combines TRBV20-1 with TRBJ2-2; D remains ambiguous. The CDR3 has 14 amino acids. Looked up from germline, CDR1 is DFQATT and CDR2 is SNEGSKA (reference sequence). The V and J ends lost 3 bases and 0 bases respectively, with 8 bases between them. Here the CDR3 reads CSASVRANTGELFF. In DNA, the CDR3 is TGCAGTGCTAGTGTTAGAGCGAACACCGGGGAGCTGTTTTTT.

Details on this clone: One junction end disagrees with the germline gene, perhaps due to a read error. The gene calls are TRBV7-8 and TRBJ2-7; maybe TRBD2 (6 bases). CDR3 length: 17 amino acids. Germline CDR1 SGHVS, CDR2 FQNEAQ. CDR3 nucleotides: TGTACCAGCAGCCGAGGACATGCCGGAGGGCTGGTGGACGAGCAGTACTTC. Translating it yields CTSSRGHAGGLVDEQYF.

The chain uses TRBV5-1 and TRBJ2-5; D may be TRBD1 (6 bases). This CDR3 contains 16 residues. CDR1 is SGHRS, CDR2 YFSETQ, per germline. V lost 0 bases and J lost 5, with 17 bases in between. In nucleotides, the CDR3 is TGCGCCAGCAGCTTGGCCACCGGGACACTGGAGGAGACCCAGTACTTC. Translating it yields CASSLATGTLEETQYF.